This is a list of T cell receptor beta chains from one sample in a study of blood T cell repertoires in COVID-19. Profiled with immunoSEQ multiplex PCR; TCRdb holds only in-frame clones, not every one. Here the sample spans about 210,000 clones, about 81% being singletons. Sequencing used PBMCs or T cells enriched from blood (not recorded which). The receptors derive from a man in his forties who had recovered from COVID-19. CDR3s include the opening cysteine and the closing phenylalanine or tryptophan. D genes are given only for firm matches. Clone size is stated in some rows and not others, as once, few, many or a class when expanded.

abundance	j_gene	len	v_gene	d_gene	CDR3aa
once	TRBJ1-2	15	TRBV5-1	TRBD1	CASSPQGRWDYGYTF
NA	TRBJ1-4	14	TRBV6-1	NA	CASSDGGANEKLFF
few	TRBJ1-3	21	TRBV19	NA	CASSIDLYYAPRQLSGNTIYF
NA	TRBJ2-1	14	TRBV7-9	NA	CASSLVGRDGEQFF
NA	TRBJ1-2	13	TRBV29-1	NA	CSVEARGGYGYTF
NA	TRBJ1-1	13	TRBV24-1	NA	CATSDGRNTEAFF
NA	TRBJ2-1	17	TRBV19	NA	CASSTVKDGRGSREQFF
NA	TRBJ1-5	14	TRBV18	TRBD1	CASSPGTGNQPQHF
few	TRBJ1-1	15	TRBV4-1	NA	CASSQVPGPNTEAFF
NA	TRBJ2-3	15	TRBV30	TRBD2	CAWSGSGSLADTQYF
NA	TRBJ1-1	14	TRBV2	NA	CASTPNGGATEAFF
few	TRBJ2-1	14	TRBV9	TRBD1	CASSAYRGRNEQFF
NA	TRBJ2-1	14	TRBV4-1	NA	CASSQGGQPNEQFF